The next 16 T cell receptor beta chains were all read from a single sample in a study of T-cell reconstitution after alpha-beta-depleted transplantation in children (TCRdb year 2016). Preparation of the library involved PCR. The reads were generated on an Illumina HiSeq 2500. Molecular barcoding was employed in the preparation of TCR libraries, with unique molecular identifiers being used to normalize TCRbeta repertoire quantification. In TCRdb, the public reads were trimmed at Q25 with fastp and aligned with MiXCR, with productive beta chains retained. Entries that share a CDR3 protein sequence are merged under the most common genes and DNA. This sample gives approximately 230,000 distinct CDR3 sequences in total; roughly 25% of them show up just once. About 2.6% of the sample is taken by the ten largest. The treatment or condition tag for this specimen amounts to: allogeneic hematopoietic cell transplantation with graft depleted of TCRalphabeta T cells and CD19 B cells.

The specimen comprised PBMCs, sampled before TCRalphabeta/CD19-depleted stem cell transplant. The receptors derive from a girl aged 2-10 years with Fanconi anemia, due to receive a stem cell transplant.

V gene TRBV20-1 combines with J gene TRBJ1-1; D perhaps matches TRBD1 (5 bases). Germline V gives CDR1 DFQATT, CDR2 SNEGSKA (reference sequence). This CDR3 comprises 12 residues. Trimming stripped 3 bases from V and 5 bases from J, with 10 bases between. CDR3 coding DNA: TGCAGTGCTAGCAACAGGCGGACTGAAGCTTTCTTT. Amino acids: CSASNRRTEAFF.

This clonotype was seen a single time. Possible read error: a much larger clone is one base away. The V call is TRBV5-5, the J call TRBJ1-4; no firm D call. Germline V gives CDR1 SGHKS, CDR2 YYEKEE (reference sequence). The V end lost 2 bases, the J end lost 8 bases, and 13 bases lay between the germline ends. This CDR3 is built from 14 residues. The CDR3 nucleotides read TGTGCCAGCAGCTTTCAGATACGGAACGAAAAACTGTTTTTT. As protein: CASSFQIRNEKLFF. Drawing the rest from reference TRBV5-5 and TRBJ1-4, the complete variable domain is DAGVTQSPTHLIKTRGQQVTLRCSPISGHKSVSWYQQVLGQGPQFIFQYYEKEERGRGNFPDRFSARQFPNYSSELNVNALLLGDSALYLCASSFQIRNEKLFFGSGTQLSVL.

Many counts were recorded for this clonotype. This chain connects TRBV6-4 to TRBJ2-7, with D unresolved. The CDR3 is made up of 15 amino acids. V shed 7 bases and J shed 2 bases, with 18 bases lying between them. Per germline, CDR1 MRHNA and CDR2 SNTAGT. The CDR3 DNA sequence: TGTGCCAGCACCCTGACATCGGTTAGTGCCTACGAGCAGTACTTC. Protein sequence: CASTLTSVSAYEQYF.

Turning to this clonotype: This may be a read error: a much more frequent sequence differs by one nucleotide. As DNA, the CDR3 is TGTGCCAGCAGTCCATACAGGGGCTACGAGCAGTACTTC. It specifies CASSPYRGYEQYF. The chain carries TRBV12-3 or TRBV12-4 and TRBJ2-7, with 7 nucleotides matching TRBD1. After removal of 5 bases from V and 3 bases from J, the junction contained 4 bases not matched to a gene. The CDR3 is 13 amino acids.

The J gene is TRBJ1-4, the V gene TRBV5-6; D uncertain. Trimming cost V 4 bases and J 7 bases, with 8 bases left between them. Germline V lookup: CDR1 SGHDT, CDR2 YYEEEE. This CDR3 spans 12 amino acids. DNA for the CDR3: TGTGCCAGCAGCCGTGAGGCTGAAAAACTGTTTTTT. Translated: CASSREAEKLFF.

This chain uses TRBV20-1 with TRBJ2-1; 8 positions match TRBD2. Germline values: CDR1 DFQATT, CDR2 SNEGSKA (reference sequence). There are 16 residues in the CDR3. V lost 3 bases, J lost 2 bases, and 9 bases stayed unmatched. The CDR3 loop reads CSASGPTSEPYNEQFF. The CDR3 bases are TGCAGTGCTAGCGGGCCGACTAGCGAGCCCTACAATGAGCAGTTCTTC.

The chain joins TRBV5-1 to TRBJ2-1, with D possibly TRBD2 on 5 matching bases. The germline gives CDR1 SGHRS, CDR2 YFSETQ. This CDR3 contains 14 residues. V was cut by 0 bases and J by 5 bases, with 9 bases left in between. This CDR3 is CASSLGRANNEQFF. CDR3 bases: TGCGCCAGCAGCTTGGGGCGGGCGAACAATGAGCAGTTCTTC.

This clonotype was seen many times. CDR3 in DNA: TGCAGCGTTGTGGACAGACTCTCCTACGAGCAGTACTTC. Translation gives CSVVDRLSYEQYF. J is TRBJ2-7 and V is TRBV29-1, with D maybe TRBD1 (6 bases). Between the trimmed V and J ends, which lost 4 bases and 0 bases, there was a span of 10 bases. Germline V CDR1 and CDR2: SQVTM, ANQGSEA. CDR3 length: 13 amino acids.

This clonotype was counted only a few times. The chain couples TRBV20-1 to TRBJ1-5, with D tentatively TRBD1 (5 bases). The germline V and J ends were trimmed by 4 bases and 6 bases, with 19 bases remaining between them. The germline V gene has CDR1 DFQATT and CDR2 SNEGSKA (reference sequence). The CDR3 runs 15 residues. CDR3 nucleotides: TGCAGTGCTACCTGGACACGTCTAAACAGTCAGCCCCAGCATTTT. It encodes CSATWTRLNSQPQHF.

This clonotype was counted many times. This chain links TRBV10-3 with TRBJ2-2; maybe TRBD2 (5 bases). The length of the CDR3 is 12 residues. CDR1 is ENHRY, CDR2 SYGVKD, per germline. The V end lost 7 bases, the J end lost 7 bases, and 10 bases lay between the germline ends. The chain's CDR3 is CAINEGGGELFF. The CDR3 DNA reads as TGTGCCATCAATGAAGGAGGCGGGGAGCTGTTTTTT.

This clonotype was counted a few times. The genes are TRBV24-1 and TRBJ2-7, with 7 bases matching TRBD2. V lost 9 bases to trimming and J lost 2 bases; unmatched junction nucleotides: 3. The length of the CDR3 is 12 residues. Germline CDR1 KGHDR, CDR2 SFDVKD. The CDR3 sequence is CATSSGPYEQYF. As DNA, the CDR3 is TGTGCCACCTCTAGCGGTCCCTACGAGCAGTACTTC.

This clonotype came up a few times. One end of the junction varies from germline; a read error may be responsible. The J gene is TRBJ2-1, the V gene TRBV29-1; D not certain. The germline CDR1 and CDR2 sequences are SQVTM and ANQGSEA. The CDR3 is 15 residues long. CDR3 loop: CSVLGIPTSYDEQFF. The CDR3 DNA reads TGCAGCGTTCTGGGGATCCCCACGTCCTACGATGAGCAGTTCTTC.

This clonotype occurred a few times. The chain couples TRBV20-1 to TRBJ1-6; perhaps TRBD1 as D (6 bases). V dropped 1 base and J dropped 5 bases, with 12 bases sitting between them. CDR3 size: 15 residues. The germline V gene has CDR1 DFQATT and CDR2 SNEGSKA (reference sequence). The CDR3 loop reads CSARVATGNNSPLHF. In DNA, the CDR3 is TGCAGTGCTAGAGTCGCGACAGGCAATAATTCACCCCTCCACTTT.

This clonotype was recorded a few times. The chain joins TRBV4-2 to TRBJ2-4; the match to TRBD2 covers 8 bases. Per germline, CDR1 LGHNA and CDR2 YNFKEQ. V was pared by 3 bases and J by 8 bases, with 9 bases of the junction left unmatched. There are 15 residues in the CDR3. CDR3 protein: CASSQGYGRGDIQYF. The DNA for the CDR3 is TGTGCCAGCAGCCAGGGGTACGGGAGGGGGGACATTCAGTACTTC.

This clonotype was counted between two and nine times. This chain uses TRBV24-1 with TRBJ2-7, with 7 bases lining up with TRBD1. The CDR3 runs to 15 residues. Looked up from germline, CDR1 is KGHDR and CDR2 is SFDVKD. V lost 2 bases and J lost 4; bases outside the gene matches: 7. CDR3 amino acids: CATSDSTGDEYEQYF. DNA for the CDR3: TGTGCCACCAGTGATTCCACAGGGGATGAGTACGAGCAGTACTTC.

This clonotype was seen ten or more times. The chain has TRBV12-3 or TRBV12-4 and TRBJ2-5; D gene ambiguous. Trimming took off 6 bases at V and 7 bases at J, with 21 bases between the two ends. The CDR3 is made up of 15 amino acids. This chain's CDR3 is CASSPGPGPAGTQYF. CDR3 nucleotides: TGTGCCAGCAGCCCCGGACCGGGTCCAGCTGGGACCCAGTACTTC.